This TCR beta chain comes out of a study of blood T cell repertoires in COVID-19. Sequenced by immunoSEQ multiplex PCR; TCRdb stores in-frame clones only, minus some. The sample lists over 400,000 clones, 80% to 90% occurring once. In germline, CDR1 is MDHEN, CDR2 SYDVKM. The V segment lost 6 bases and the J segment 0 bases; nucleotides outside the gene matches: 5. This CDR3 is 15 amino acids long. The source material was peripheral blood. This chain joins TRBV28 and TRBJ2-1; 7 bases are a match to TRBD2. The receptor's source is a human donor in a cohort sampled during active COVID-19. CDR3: CASRAGGSSYNEQFF. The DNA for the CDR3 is TGTGCCAGCAGAGCCGGCGGGAGCTCCTACAATGAGCAGTTCTTC.